One and the same sample provided the 29 T cell receptor beta chains below, sequenced in a study of CD8 T cells in ankylosing spondylitis. Findings and limits, study-wide: The study identified a TCR beta motif of under ten highly homologous variants that appeared characteristic of ankylosing spondylitis blood.

No cognate antigen is known for these TCRs. TCRdb fed the 5' RACE reads into MiXCR, producing one record per CDR3 protein. The profile covers 700,000 to 850,000 distinct CDR3 sequences, with approximately 12% appearing a single time and about 0.5% taken by the ten largest. Sequenced input: blood, either unsorted or a sorted T cell fraction (not recorded which). All receptors derive from a male donor with ankylosing spondylitis.

This clonotype was detected only a few times. This chain links TRBV7-9 with TRBJ1-3, with D possibly matching TRBD1 (6 bases). The CDR3 length is 12 residues. CDR1 is SEHNR, CDR2 FQNEAQ, per germline (reference sequence). Deletions cut 10 bases from V and 7 bases from J, with 14 bases between. Here the CDR3 DNA reads TGTGCCAATGACAGGCGACGGAACACCATATATTTT. Amino acids: CANDRRRNTIYF.

This clonotype was detected a few times. V usage is TRBV6-1 and J usage is TRBJ2-1, with 9 positions matching TRBD1. Per germline, CDR1 MNHNS and CDR2 SASEGT. V was clipped by 7 bases and J by 7 bases; unmatched bases: 5. The CDR3 has 13 amino acids. CDR3 DNA sequence: TGTGCCAGCATAAGACAGGGGGTTAATGAGCAGTTCTTC. It translates to CASIRQGVNEQFF.

This clonotype has only a few counts. This chain links TRBV10-3 with TRBJ2-3; 7 bases match TRBD2. In germline, CDR1 is ENHRY, CDR2 SYGVKD. V gave up 0 bases and J gave up 0 bases; unmatched junction bases: 6. This CDR3 has 17 residues. CDR3 residues: CAISESQTSRSTDTQYF. The CDR3 DNA reads TGTGCCATCAGTGAGTCGCAGACTAGCCGTAGCACAGATACGCAGTATTTT.

This clonotype was seen only a few times. The chain is built from TRBV12-3 or TRBV12-4 and TRBJ1-3; tentative D call: TRBD1 (5 bases). Trimming shortened V by 1 base and J by 4 bases, and 11 bases separated the two germline ends. This CDR3 contains 15 residues. DNA of the CDR3: TGTGCCAGCAGTTTAGGCAGAAGGGACGGAAACACCATATATTTT. It translates to CASSLGRRDGNTIYF.

The chain combines TRBV4-3 with TRBJ1-1; D is undetermined. There are 19 residues in the CDR3. In germline, CDR1 is LGHNA, CDR2 YSLEER. The ends were cut back, 1 base at V and 0 bases at J, with 21 bases in the middle. The CDR3 spells CASSQVAGASYDMNTEAFF. CDR3 DNA sequence: TGCGCCAGCAGCCAAGTTGCCGGAGCCTCCTATGACATGAACACTGAAGCTTTCTTT.

This clonotype was found many times. The genes are TRBV18 and TRBJ1-1; no definite D call. V lost 4 bases to trimming and J lost 3 bases, with 9 bases between them. This CDR3 has 13 residues. Germline V gene data show CDR1 as KGHSH and CDR2 as LQKENI. CDR3 protein: CASSRNSDTEAFF. The DNA for the CDR3 is TGTGCCAGCTCACGAAACTCGGACACTGAAGCTTTCTTT.

The chain uses TRBV27 and TRBJ2-5; no firm D call. Trimming removed 6 bases at V and 2 bases at J, with 10 bases between. Per germline, CDR1 MNHEY and CDR2 SMNVEV (reference sequence). The CDR3 is made up of 13 amino acids. CDR3 sequence reads: CASSRSRQETQYF. CDR3 sequence (DNA): TGTGCCAGCAGCCGCTCTCGGCAAGAGACCCAGTACTTC.

The V gene is TRBV5-1, the J gene TRBJ1-6; 10 bases match TRBD1. The length of the CDR3 is 16 residues. Per the germline V gene, CDR1 is SGHRS and CDR2 is YFSETQ. V shed 4 bases, J shed 7 bases, and the junction held 8 bases outside the gene matches. CDR3 in amino acids: CASSPGTGEWNSPLHF. Written as DNA, the CDR3 is TGCGCCAGCAGCCCGGGGACAGGGGAGTGGAATTCACCCCTCCACTTT.

In this sample, this clonotype turned up a few times. In nucleotides, the CDR3 is TGTGCCACCGGGACTAGCGGGAGCGGCGAGCAGTACTTC. This codes for CATGTSGSGEQYF. V and J are TRBV10-3 and TRBJ2-7, with 14 positions matching TRBD2. Trimming cost V 10 bases and J 6 bases; bases outside gene matches: 5. This CDR3 region has 13 residues. Germline V gene sequence: CDR1 ENHRY, CDR2 SYGVKD.

The chain carries TRBV6-2 or TRBV6-3 and TRBJ2-7, with 7 nucleotides matching TRBD1. The CDR3 is 16 amino acids. V lost 4 bases to trimming and J lost 2 bases; unmatched junction nucleotides: 11. Germline V gene sequence: CDR1 MNHEY, CDR2 SVGEGT. CDR3 protein: CASSSPRDRRTYEQYF. Written as DNA, the CDR3 is TGTGCCAGCAGTTCGCCTCGGGACAGAAGAACCTACGAGCAGTACTTC.

The J gene is TRBJ2-3, the V gene TRBV7-2, with D possibly TRBD1 on 6 matching bases. Trimming pared 5 bases from V and 6 bases from J, leaving 18 bases between. Germline V lookup: CDR1 SGHTA, CDR2 FQGNSA. The CDR3 length is 15 residues. The CDR3 bases are TGTGCCAGCAGCCCAACCTCTGGGGGCAAGGATACGCAGTATTTT. Protein sequence: CASSPTSGGKDTQYF.

This clonotype was observed a few times. The V and J genes are TRBV5-1 and TRBJ2-1, with D possibly matching TRBD1 (6 bases). Trimming shortened V by 4 bases and J by 6 bases, and 17 bases separated the two germline ends. CDR3 length: 15 amino acids. CDR1 is SGHRS, CDR2 YFSETQ, per germline. The DNA of the CDR3 is TGCGCCAGCAGCCCTCGTCCCCAGGGGCGCAATGAGCAGTTCTTC. Encoded protein: CASSPRPQGRNEQFF.

The J gene is TRBJ2-1, the V gene TRBV6-1, with 11 positions matching TRBD2. CDR1 and CDR2 from the germline V gene are MNHNS and SASEGT. V lost 4 bases, J lost 7 bases, and 6 bases stayed unmatched. The CDR3 length is 15 residues. The CDR3 coding sequence is TGTGCCAGCAGTGTTATTAGCGGGGGGGTAAATGAGCAGTTCTTC. Its translation is CASSVISGGVNEQFF.

This clonotype was seen at least ten times. The chain has TRBV20-1 and TRBJ2-5, with D possibly being TRBD1 or TRBD2 (6 bases each). This CDR3 is built from 10 residues. Trimming stripped 3 bases from V and 9 bases from J, with 8 bases between. Germline CDR1 is DFQATT and CDR2 is SNEGSKA (reference sequence). Here the CDR3 DNA reads TGCAGTGCTAGGAGGGGGGCCCAGTACTTC. It encodes CSARRGAQYF.

This clonotype was detected ten times or more. The rearrangement joins TRBV29-1 to TRBJ2-3; D remains ambiguous. V was shortened by 4 bases and J by 2 bases, with 13 bases between the two germline ends. The CDR3 runs to 14 residues. Germline V lookup: CDR1 SQVTM, CDR2 ANQGSEA. CDR3 in DNA: TGCAGCGTTGGGTGGGGATCAGCCACAGATACGCAGTATTTT. As protein: CSVGWGSATDTQYF.

Many counts were recorded for this clonotype. The genes are TRBV5-1 and TRBJ2-2, with D hard to call. V lost 5 bases, J lost 2 bases, and 10 bases lay in between. The CDR3 totals 14 residues. The germline V gene has CDR1 SGHRS and CDR2 YFSETQ. CDR3 region: CASSPDPNTGELFF. CDR3 in DNA: TGCGCCAGCAGTCCGGACCCTAACACCGGGGAGCTGTTTTTT.

This chain connects TRBV20-1 to TRBJ2-1; no clear D. V lost 1 base, J lost 4 bases, and 8 bases lay in between. CDR3 length equals 13 residues. The germline V gene encodes CDR1 DFQATT and CDR2 SNEGSKA (reference sequence). The chain's CDR3 is CSARGNVYNEQFF. The CDR3 DNA reads TGCAGTGCTAGAGGAAACGTTTACAATGAGCAGTTCTTC.

This chain links TRBV7-2 with TRBJ1-1; TRBD1 matches at 9 bases. This CDR3 comprises 16 residues. Trimming took 5 bases from V and 1 from J; bases not matched to a gene: 8. CDR1 is SGHTA and CDR2 is FQGNSA in the germline V gene. The chain's CDR3 is CASSPRQGGGNTEAFF. In nucleotides, the CDR3 is TGTGCCAGCAGCCCTAGACAGGGGGGTGGGAACACTGAAGCTTTCTTT. Variable domain in full (rest from reference TRBV7-2 and TRBJ1-1): GAGVSQSPSNKVTEKGKDVELRCDPISGHTALYWYRQSLGQGLEFLIYFQGNSAPDKSGLPSDRFSAERTGGSVSTLTIQRTQQEDSAVYLCASSPRQGGGNTEAFFGQGTRLTVV.

This clonotype has just a few counts. V usage is TRBV19 and J usage is TRBJ2-3; the D is unclear. Germline lookup yields CDR1 LNHDA and CDR2 SQIVND (reference sequence). The CDR3 is made up of 13 amino acids. With 3 bases removed from V and 6 bases from J, the gap between germline ends came to 10 bases. DNA for the CDR3: TGTGCCAGTAGTATCGGCCTGAGGGATACGCAGTATTTT. Amino acids: CASSIGLRDTQYF.

J is TRBJ1-1 and V is TRBV12-3 or TRBV12-4; 8 bases agree with TRBD1. The CDR3 length is 14 residues. The J segment lost 8 bases and the V segment lost 1 base, leaving 6 bases of the junction unmatched. As DNA, the CDR3 is TGTGCCAGCAGTTTAGACAGGGGGACAGAGGAAGCTTTCTTT. This encodes CASSLDRGTEEAFF.

Turning to this clonotype: It may be a read error: a sequence one base away is much more abundant. The chain uses TRBV3-1 and TRBJ2-1; D might be TRBD2 (5 bases). The CDR3 spans 17 residues. Looked up from germline, CDR1 is LGHDT and CDR2 is YNNKEL (reference sequence). The CDR3 spells CASCQDKGLVPYNEQFF. Here the CDR3 DNA reads TGTGCCAGCTGCCAAGATAAAGGACTGGTGCCCTACAATGAGCAGTTCTTC.

This chain joins TRBV20-1 and TRBJ1-1; tentatively, D is TRBD1 (5 bases). The germline V gene encodes CDR1 DFQATT and CDR2 SNEGSKA (reference sequence). Trimming pared 0 bases from V and 6 bases from J, leaving 11 bases between. The CDR3 is made up of 13 amino acids. In nucleotides, the CDR3 is TGCAGTGCTAGAGATCCGCCCAGGGCTGAAGCTTTCTTT. Protein: CSARDPPRAEAFF.

The sample holds a few counts of this clonotype. The junction departs from germline at one end; a sequencing error may be responsible. V is TRBV7-2 and J is TRBJ2-7; the D is unclear. There are 10 residues in the CDR3. The germline V gene has CDR1 SGHTA and CDR2 FQGNSA. The CDR3 DNA follows: TGTGCCAGCGGCTTGCGGGAGCAGTACTTC. It translates to CASGLREQYF. Variable domain in full (rest from reference TRBV7-2 and TRBJ2-7): GAGVSQSPSNKVTEKGKDVELRCDPISGHTALYWYRQSLGQGLEFLIYFQGNSAPDKSGLPSDRFSAERTGGSVSTLTIQRTQQEDSAVYLCASGLREQYFGPGTRLTVT.

This chain connects TRBV29-1 to TRBJ1-2; 9 bases map to TRBD1. The CDR3 is 13 amino acids. Germline CDR1 reads SQVTM; CDR2 reads ANQGSEA. After removal of 7 bases from V and 6 bases from J, the junction contained 9 bases not matched to a gene. In DNA form, the CDR3 reads TGCAGCGGTGGGACAGGGTTTACGAATGGCTACACCTTC. This gives the protein CSGGTGFTNGYTF.

The V and J genes are TRBV30 and TRBJ2-2; TRBD2 matches at 7 bases. Germline V CDR1 and CDR2: GTSNPN, SVGIG (reference sequence). There are 15 residues in the CDR3. V lost 0 bases to trimming and J lost 3 bases; unmatched junction nucleotides: 4. CDR3 sequence (DNA): TGTGCCTGGAGTGTACGCGGGGGAGACACCGGGGAGCTGTTTTTT. This sequence encodes CAWSVRGGDTGELFF.

This clonotype was counted between two and nine times. The gene calls are TRBV20-1 and TRBJ2-7, with 12 bases fitting TRBD1. The V gene's germline CDR1 is DFQATT and CDR2 SNEGSKA (reference sequence). The trim removed 6 bases at V and 3 bases at J, leaving 6 bases unmatched. The length of the CDR3 is 14 residues. CDR3 protein: CSAQRDRGLYEQYF. The CDR3 DNA reads TGCAGTGCGCAAAGGGACAGGGGGCTCTACGAGCAGTACTTC.

This clonotype was seen a few times. The chain couples TRBV10-2 to TRBJ2-1, with a tentative D call TRBD2 (6 bases). Trimming pared 8 bases from V and 1 base from J, leaving 12 bases between. The CDR3 contains 14 residues. The V gene's germline CDR1 is WSHSY and CDR2 SAAADI. The DNA of the CDR3 is TGCGCCAGCTCCCGGCTAGCGTCCTACAATGAGCAGTTCTTC. Protein: CASSRLASYNEQFF.

This clonotype was picked up many times. V is TRBV12-3 or TRBV12-4 and J is TRBJ1-3; D unclear. The CDR3 covers 15 residues. V lost 1 base to trimming and J lost 3 bases, with 10 bases between them. The chain's CDR3 is CASSLEGLSGNTIYF. The CDR3 region has the DNA TGTGCCAGCAGTTTAGAGGGCTTAAGTGGAAACACCATATATTTT.

The rearrangement links TRBV6-2 or TRBV6-3 to TRBJ2-7; TRBD1 matches 9 bases. The ends lost 0 bases at V and 7 bases at J; junction bases unmatched: 13. This CDR3 region has 17 residues. Germline V gene sequence: CDR1 MNHEY, CDR2 SVGEGT. The CDR3 region is CASSYSQDRGPLEEQYF. CDR3 nucleotides: TGTGCCAGCAGTTACTCGCAGGACAGGGGCCCCTTAGAAGAGCAGTACTTC.